Following are 23 T cell receptor beta chains from one sample sequenced in a study of blood T cell repertoires in COVID-19. Sequencing used immunoSEQ multiplex PCR; TCRdb keeps in-frame clones, though not all of them. The repertoire has 88,000 or so clones, around 85% of them found once; the top ten carry about 4.2%. Material: peripheral blood. These receptors originate from a man between 60 and 70 years old with acute or convalescent COVID-19.

This rearrangement joins TRBV7-9 to TRBJ2-7, with unresolved D. This CDR3 has 15 amino acids. From germline, CDR1 is SEHNR and CDR2 FQNEAQ (reference sequence). The V end lost 1 base, the J end lost 5 bases, and 15 bases lay between the germline ends. CDR3 sequence reads: CASSLDGATEDEQYF. The CDR3 DNA reads as TGTGCCAGCAGCTTAGACGGAGCAACCGAGGACGAGCAGTACTTC.

This rearrangement joins TRBV29-1 to TRBJ1-1, with D hard to call. Trimming took off 4 bases at V and 3 bases at J, with 6 bases between the two ends. In germline, CDR1 is SQVTM, CDR2 ANQGSEA. The CDR3 is 11 amino acids. As DNA, the CDR3 is TGCAGCGTTGTACAGTACACTGAAGCTTTCTTT. Translated: CSVVQYTEAFF. The complete variable domain, with remaining parts taken from reference TRBV29-1 and TRBJ1-1, reads SAVISQKPSRDICQRGTSLTIQCQVDSQVTMMFWYRQQPGQSLTLIATANQGSEATYESGFVIDKFPISRPNLTFSTLTVSNMSPEDSSIYLCSVVQYTEAFFGQGTRLTVV.

V gene TRBV5-6 combines with J gene TRBJ2-1; 11 nucleotides align to TRBD2. In germline, CDR1 is SGHDT, CDR2 YYEEEE. The trim removed 5 bases at V and 8 bases at J, leaving 12 bases unmatched. The CDR3 extends over 16 amino acids. The CDR3 bases are TGTGCCAGCAGAACCCCCACTAGCGGGAGAGGCGATGAGCAGTTCTTC. The encoded protein is CASRTPTSGRGDEQFF.

This clone was detected only a few times. The gene calls are TRBV4-1 and TRBJ1-3; a weak D match, TRBD1 (6 bases). The CDR3 runs to 16 residues. V shed 1 base and J shed 4 bases, with 14 bases lying between them. Germline CDR1 and CDR2: MGHRA and YSYEKL. The CDR3 DNA reads as TGCGCCAGCAGCCAAGCGGGAGGGGGGTTCGGAAACACCATATATTTT. This sequence encodes CASSQAGGGFGNTIYF.

The rearrangement joins TRBV10-3 to TRBJ2-5, with 10 bases lining up with TRBD2. Trimming cost V 5 bases and J 5 bases; bases outside gene matches: 8. CDR3 length: 15 residues. Germline V lookup: CDR1 ENHRY, CDR2 SYGVKD. CDR3 DNA: TGTGCCATCAGTTCCAGCGGGGGGGCCTTGGAGACCCAGTACTTC. Translated: CAISSSGGALETQYF.

This clone was recorded a few times. The chain recombines TRBV30 with TRBJ2-5, with 7 bases lining up with TRBD2. CDR3 size: 13 residues. J gave up 2 bases and V 0 bases, and 0 bases lay outside the gene matches. CDR1 and CDR2 from the germline V gene are GTSNPN and SVGIG (reference sequence). The CDR3 region is CAWSVLAQETQYF. CDR3 coding DNA: TGTGCCTGGAGTGTACTAGCGCAAGAGACCCAGTACTTC.

The V call is TRBV6-5, the J call TRBJ1-5; D is possibly TRBD1 (6 bases). V shed 8 bases and J shed 1 base, with 9 bases lying between them. Germline CDR1 and CDR2: MNHEY and SVGAGI. CDR3 length: 13 amino acids. CDR3 nucleotides: TGTGCCAGCCGGGGGGCGAGCAATCAGCCCCAGCATTTT. This encodes CASRGASNQPQHF.

J is TRBJ2-1 and V is TRBV18; 9 nucleotides align to TRBD2. V was clipped by 2 bases and J by 9 bases; unmatched bases: 5. The germline CDR1 and CDR2 sequences are KGHSH and LQKENI. CDR3 length: 14 amino acids. The CDR3 protein is CASSPRREGGEQFF. The CDR3, as DNA: TGTGCCAGCTCACCAAGGCGGGAGGGCGGTGAGCAGTTCTTC.

The V call is TRBV7-6, the J call TRBJ2-1, with D unresolved. Germline loops: CDR1 SGHVS, CDR2 FNYEAQ. V dropped 2 bases and J dropped 6 bases, with 5 bases sitting between them. The CDR3 totals 12 residues. CDR3: CASSLIGNEQFF. CDR3 in DNA: TGTGCCAGCAGCTTAATCGGCAATGAGCAGTTCTTC.

This chain links TRBV19 with TRBJ2-5; 9 bases match TRBD1. The germline V gene has CDR1 LNHDA and CDR2 SQIVND (reference sequence). The CDR3 runs 15 residues. Trimming took 5 bases from V and 4 from J; bases not matched to a gene: 8. The DNA of the CDR3 is TGTGCCAGTAGTCAGGACAGGGGTGTGGGAGAGACCCAGTACTTC. This translates into CASSQDRGVGETQYF.

This chain joins TRBV6-4 and TRBJ2-5; 8 bases align to TRBD1. This CDR3 region has 13 residues. Germline values: CDR1 MRHNA, CDR2 SNTAGT. V was clipped by 5 bases and J by 5 bases; unmatched bases: 4. CDR3 sequence (DNA): TGTGCCAGCAGTCCAGGGGGCTTGGAGACCCAGTACTTC. Translated: CASSPGGLETQYF.

The rearrangement uses TRBV9 and TRBJ2-7; D perhaps matches TRBD2 (5 bases). Trimming removed 3 bases from V and 1 base from J, with 14 bases in between. CDR3 length: 15 amino acids. Germline V lookup: CDR1 SGDLS, CDR2 YYNGEE. As DNA, the CDR3 is TGTGCCAGCAGCGCGGGTCGCTTAGCGTCCTACGAGCAGTACTTC. As protein: CASSAGRLASYEQYF.

This chain joins TRBV9 and TRBJ2-7; 8 positions agree with TRBD1. The CDR3 has 16 residues. V lost 4 bases, J lost 2 bases, and 11 bases stayed unmatched. Germline V lookup: CDR1 SGDLS, CDR2 YYNGEE. CDR3 DNA: TGTGCCAGCAGCCTTGGGGTGGGGACAGGCACCTACGAGCAGTACTTC. Encoded protein: CASSLGVGTGTYEQYF. The variable domain in full, with the rest retrieved from reference TRBV9 and TRBJ2-7, is DSGVTQTPKHLITATGQRVTLRCSPRSGDLSVYWYQQSLDQGLQFLIQYYNGEERAKGNILERFSAQQFPDLHSELNLSSLELGDSALYFCASSLGVGTGTYEQYFGPGTRLTVT.

The chain couples TRBV18 to TRBJ1-4, with 7 bases fitting TRBD1. CDR1 KGHSH and CDR2 LQKENI come from the germline V gene. The CDR3 contains 15 residues. With 3 bases clipped from V and 8 bases from J, the junction kept 9 bases outside the gene matches. CDR3 loop: CASSPDREPLEKLFF. CDR3 coding DNA: TGTGCCAGCTCACCTGACAGGGAACCTCTGGAAAAACTGTTTTTT.

This chain uses TRBV6-5 with TRBJ2-3, with 11 bases identical to TRBD1. With V trimmed by 7 bases and J by 1 base, 4 bases remained unmatched. The CDR3 contains 15 residues. Germline V gene lookup returns CDR1 MNHEY and CDR2 SVGAGI. The CDR3 DNA reads as TGTGCCAGCATCGGGACAGGGGGTGGCACAGATACGCAGTATTTT. Translating it yields CASIGTGGGTDTQYF.

The rearrangement joins TRBV18 to TRBJ2-1; tentative D call: TRBD1 (5 bases). The V end was cut by 4 bases, the J end by 4 bases, with 11 bases between. Germline V CDR1 and CDR2: KGHSH, LQKENI. The CDR3 loop spans 14 amino acids. Here the CDR3 reads CASSLETEYNEQFF. The CDR3 region has the DNA TGTGCCAGCTCACTTGAGACAGAATACAATGAGCAGTTCTTC.

This clone was picked up a small number of times. The V and J genes are TRBV4-1 and TRBJ2-6, with 8 bases identical to TRBD2. The CDR3 extends over 18 amino acids. V was pared by 5 bases and J by 2 bases, with 11 bases of the junction left unmatched. Germline CDR1 is MGHRA and CDR2 is YSYEKL. CDR3 region: CASSAGLAGATGANVLTF. In DNA, the CDR3 is TGCGCCAGCAGCGCTGGACTAGCTGGGGCGACTGGGGCCAACGTCCTGACTTTC.

The chain has TRBV27 and TRBJ2-2; 9 nucleotides match TRBD1. The ends lost 4 bases at V and 6 bases at J; junction bases unmatched: 9. The CDR3 covers 16 residues. The germline V gene has CDR1 MNHEY and CDR2 SMNVEV (reference sequence). The CDR3 protein is CASSYADRGIAGELFF. In nucleotides, the CDR3 is TGTGCCAGCAGTTACGCCGACAGGGGGATTGCCGGGGAGCTGTTTTTT.

The chain has TRBV10-3 and TRBJ1-2; 10 bases match TRBD1. The CDR3 contains 13 residues. From germline, CDR1 is ENHRY and CDR2 SYGVKD. J gave up 12 bases and V 10 bases, and 14 bases lay outside the gene matches. CDR3 nucleotide sequence: TGTGCCAGCCGACAGGGGGCGAGGGAAGGCCACACCTTC. Translating gives CASRQGAREGHTF.

The V gene is TRBV2, the J gene TRBJ1-1; 8 bases line up with TRBD1. The CDR3 contains 15 residues. Looked up from germline, CDR1 is SNHLY and CDR2 is FYNNEI. The V gene end was trimmed by 4 bases and the J gene end by 11 bases; junction bases not matched to a gene: 15. As DNA, the CDR3 is TGTGCCAGCAGTGCGTTCTTTCAGGGACAGGCTGGGGCTTTCTTT. It yields the protein CASSAFFQGQAGAFF. Looking up the rest from reference TRBV2 and TRBJ1-1 gives the full variable domain: EPEVTQTPSHQVTQMGQEVILRCVPISNHLYFYWYRQILGQKVEFLVSFYNNEISEKSEIFDDQFSVERPDGSNFTLKIRSTKLEDSAMYFCASSAFFQGQAGAFFGQGTRLTVV.

The genes are TRBV28 and TRBJ1-4; D is undetermined. The CDR3 sequence is 14 residues long. Germline CDR1 is MDHEN and CDR2 is SYDVKM. With 5 bases removed from V and 2 bases from J, the gap between germline ends came to 9 bases. CDR3 sequence reads: CASSTRSTNEKLFF. CDR3 DNA: TGTGCCAGCAGTACCAGGTCTACTAATGAAAAACTGTTTTTT.

The V and J genes are TRBV7-2 and TRBJ2-5, with TRBD2 identical over 13 bases. The trim removed 3 bases at V and 5 bases at J, leaving 12 bases unmatched. The CDR3 sequence is 18 residues long. Per germline, CDR1 SGHTA and CDR2 FQGNSA. CDR3 nucleotides: TGTGCCAGCAGCTTCCAAGCCGGACTAGCGGGGGTGGTGGAGACCCAGTACTTC. As protein: CASSFQAGLAGVVETQYF.

The sample holds one count of this clone. The chain recombines TRBV5-1 with TRBJ1-2; 9 bases line up with TRBD1. CDR3 size: 14 residues. V trimming: 5 bases; J trimming: 4 bases; junction bases outside the gene matches: 6. Germline CDR1 and CDR2: SGHRS and YFSETQ. CDR3 amino acids: CASRRTGDFYGYTF. DNA of the CDR3: TGCGCCAGCAGACGGACAGGGGATTTCTATGGCTACACCTTC.